This TCR beta chain was sequenced during a study of cytomegalovirus exposure and HLA in healthy donors. General study results and limits: Researchers reported from a later analysis that most CMV-associated TCR beta chains appeared HLA-restricted. Earlier results showed most TCR beta V segments being productive about 87% or about 30% of the time. Because they were indistinguishable, some V segments, including TRBV6-2 and TRBV6-3, were excluded.

The primer mix had 60 Vbeta and 13 Jbeta primers. Assay used: immunoSEQ multiplex PCR; TCRdb lists only in-frame clones, some missing. Among about 180,000 clones, 84% were seen once, and the ten largest hold 1% to 1.5%. Losses at the gene ends were 1 base for V and 5 bases for J; bases not matched to a gene: 5. This CDR3 has 15 residues. CDR1 is SGHNT and CDR2 is YENEEA in the germline V gene. On this clone: Its antigen is not identified.

This chain joins TRBV11-3 and TRBJ2-1; 7 bases match TRBD2. This TCR came from a girl aged 2 to 9 in good health and CMV-seropositive. Sequences were obtained from PBMCs. The DNA for the CDR3 is TGTGCCAGCAGCTTAGGTCTAGCGGATAACAATGAGCAGTTCTTC. Encoded protein: CASSLGLADNNEQFF.